This is a list of T cell receptor beta chains from one sample in a study of cytomegalovirus exposure and HLA in healthy donors. Assay: immunoSEQ multiplex PCR; the TCRdb copy retains only in-frame clones and omits some. The data contain 150,000 to 170,000 clones, roughly 86% of them singletons. The source material was PBMCs. Receptors were obtained from a human donor in good health. CDR3s include the opening cysteine and the closing phenylalanine or tryptophan. The D gene is left open where the match is weak. Only some rows state a clone size, as once, few, many or a class for expanded clones.

TRBV28	-	TRBJ2-1	-	CASSWRGKSRINEQFF	TGTGCCAGCAGTTGGCGCGGGAAAAGTCGTATCAATGAGCAGTTCTTC
TRBV5-1	once	TRBJ2-7	-	CASSPVVPGAYEQYF	TGCGCCAGCAGCCCCGTCGTTCCGGGGGCCTACGAGCAGTACTTC
TRBV30	-	TRBJ2-3	TRBD2	CAWSAGLAGGDPQYF	TGTGCCTGGAGTGCGGGACTAGCGGGAGGGGACCCGCAGTATTTT
TRBV28	-	TRBJ1-2	TRBD1	CASGGRGPGYTF	TGTGCCAGCGGGGGCAGGGGGCCTGGCTACACCTTC
TRBV5-1	-	TRBJ1-4	-	CASSFGHATNEKLFF	TGCGCCAGCAGCTTCGGACACGCAACTAATGAAAAACTGTTTTTT
TRBV27	-	TRBJ2-3	-	CASSLSPTRTASADTQYF	TGTGCCAGCAGTTTATCACCTACCAGGACAGCTTCCGCAGATACGCAGTATTTT
TRBV5-1	-	TRBJ1-1	-	CASSLGGSAEAFF	TGCGCCAGCAGCTTGGGGGGCAGCGCTGAAGCTTTCTTT
TRBV10-1	-	TRBJ2-7	TRBD2	CASSAGLQDEQYF	TGCGCCAGCTCTGCGGGACTACAGGACGAGCAGTACTTC
TRBV5-1	-	TRBJ2-1	-	CASSQGHYYNEQFF	TGCGCCAGCAGCCAAGGACACTACTACAATGAGCAGTTCTTC
TRBV7-9	-	TRBJ1-1	-	CASSFSDTEAFF	TGTGCCAGCAGCTTTTCGGACACTGAAGCTTTCTTT
TRBV19	-	TRBJ2-7	-	CASSTQTGEYEQYF	TGTGCCAGTAGTACTCAAACGGGGGAATACGAGCAGTACTTC
TRBV5-1	-	TRBJ2-3	-	CASSLFTAGKDTQYF	TGCGCCAGCAGCCTCTTTACGGCGGGGAAGGATACGCAGTATTTT
TRBV5-6	-	TRBJ1-5	-	CASSSRGEYNQPQHF	TGTGCCAGCAGCTCCCGGGGGGAGTATAATCAGCCCCAGCATTTT
TRBV6-5	-	TRBJ2-1	-	CASSLVSVWNEQFF	TGTGCCAGCAGTTTAGTTTCCGTTTGGAATGAGCAGTTCTTC
TRBV5-1	few	TRBJ2-7	-	CASSLERADEQYF	TGCGCCAGCAGCTTGGAGAGGGCGGACGAGCAGTACTTC
TRBV30	-	TRBJ2-5	TRBD2	CAWTAGLAGGPGETQYF	TGTGCCTGGACGGCGGGGCTAGCGGGAGGGCCGGGGGAGACCCAGTACTTC
TRBV4-1	once	TRBJ1-5	-	CASSQTDTSSFQPQHF	TGCGCCAGCAGCCAAACGGACACCTCTTCGTTCCAGCCCCAGCATTTT
TRBV5-1	-	TRBJ2-3	TRBD1	CASSYRQGSTDTQYF	TGCGCCAGCAGCTACCGACAGGGATCGACAGATACGCAGTATTTT
TRBV15	-	TRBJ1-5	-	CATSRGGGGHSNQPQHF	TGTGCCACCAGCAGAGGGGGGGGCGGTCATAGCAATCAGCCCCAGCATTTT
TRBV18	-	TRBJ1-1	TRBD1	CASSLTGTGATEAFF	TGTGCCAGCTCACTTACCGGGACAGGGGCCACTGAAGCTTTCTTT
TRBV29-1	-	TRBJ1-3	TRBD1	CSAKGQPSSGNTIYF	TGCAGCGCCAAGGGACAGCCTTCGAGCGGAAACACCATATATTTT
TRBV2	-	TRBJ2-7	TRBD2	CASSGEPYEQYF	TGTGCCAGTAGCGGGGAACCCTACGAGCAGTACTTC
TRBV9	-	TRBJ2-5	-	CASSVGTVGETQYF	TGTGCCAGCAGCGTAGGGACAGTGGGTGAGACCCAGTACTTC
TRBV18	-	TRBJ1-3	-	CASFTGAPPRHTIYF	TGTGCCAGCTTCACCGGCGCGCCCCCGAGGCACACCATATATTTT
TRBV7-9	few	TRBJ1-5	TRBD1	CASSLVLLDGTGGNQPQHF	TGTGCCAGCAGCTTGGTCCTTTTAGACGGGACAGGGGGAAATCAGCCCCAGCATTTT
TRBV7-9	-	TRBJ1-4	-	CASSFGSGTNEKLFF	TGTGCCAGCAGCTTCGGGTCGGGAACTAATGAAAAACTGTTTTTT
TRBV29-1	-	TRBJ2-1	-	CSVLDNAGNEQFF	TGCAGCGTCTTAGACAATGCGGGCAATGAGCAGTTCTTC
TRBV18	once	TRBJ2-7	TRBD1	CASQGAGYEQYF	TGTGCCAGCCAGGGGGCAGGGTACGAGCAGTACTTC
TRBV23-1	-	TRBJ1-5	-	CASSRGRSGNQPQHF	TGCGCCAGCAGTCGGGGCAGGTCGGGCAATCAGCCCCAGCATTTT
TRBV4-1	-	TRBJ2-2	-	CASSQDPTYGELFF	TGCGCCAGCAGCCAAGATCCCACTTATGGGGAGCTGTTTTTT
TRBV18	-	TRBJ1-1	TRBD1	CASSPRQGETEAFF	TGTGCCAGCTCACCTAGACAGGGTGAGACTGAAGCTTTCTTT
TRBV5-1	-	TRBJ1-6	TRBD1	CASSLTGTDRASSPLHF	TGCGCCAGCAGCTTGACGGGAACAGACAGGGCGAGTTCACCCCTCCACTTT
TRBV19	-	TRBJ2-7	TRBD2	CASSQASGKPNEQYF	TGTGCCAGTAGCCAGGCTAGCGGGAAGCCGAATGAGCAGTACTTC
TRBV7-9	-	TRBJ1-2	-	CASSLGGAAQGYTF	TGTGCCAGCAGCTTAGGGGGCGCGGCGCAAGGCTACACCTTC
TRBV5-4	-	TRBJ2-5	TRBD2	CASSQATGGQETQYF	TGTGCCAGCAGCCAAGCGACGGGGGGACAAGAGACCCAGTACTTC
TRBV7-9	few	TRBJ1-2	-	CASSLGGLGGYTF	TGTGCCAGCAGCCTGGGGGGTCTCGGTGGCTACACCTTC
TRBV29-1	-	TRBJ1-2	-	CSVRQGIYGYTF	TGCAGCGTTCGGCAGGGGATCTATGGCTACACCTTC
TRBV11-2	-	TRBJ2-7	TRBD2	CASSPTAGLAGYEQYF	TGTGCCAGCAGCCCCACTGCTGGACTAGCGGGCTACGAGCAGTACTTC
TRBV7-6	-	TRBJ2-2	-	CASSTTGTVNTGELFF	TGTGCCAGCAGCACCACCGGGACTGTGAACACCGGGGAGCTGTTTTTT
TRBV7-8	-	TRBJ2-2	-	CASSFLTGTLNTGELFF	TGTGCCAGCAGCTTCTTAACAGGGACCCTGAACACCGGGGAGCTGTTTTTT
TRBV5-1	-	TRBJ2-1	TRBD2	CASSPGGGSYNEQFF	TGCGCCAGCAGCCCCGGGGGGGGGTCGTACAATGAGCAGTTCTTC
TRBV4-1	-	TRBJ1-5	TRBD1	CASSQEPGQKFQPQHF	TGCGCCAGCAGCCAAGAACCGGGACAGAAATTTCAGCCCCAGCATTTT
TRBV18	-	TRBJ2-7	-	CASSPLDSPEQYF	TGTGCCAGCTCACCATTGGACAGTCCAGAGCAGTACTTC
TRBV2	-	TRBJ2-2	-	CASIGARTGELFF	TGTGCCAGCATAGGGGCGCGGACCGGGGAGCTGTTTTTT
TRBV7-2	-	TRBJ2-2	-	CASSSDAGELFF	TGTGCCAGCTCCAGCGATGCCGGGGAGCTGTTTTTT
TRBV5-1	few	TRBJ1-2	-	CASRTANYGYTF	TGCGCCAGTCGGACAGCTAACTATGGCTACACCTTC
TRBV6-5	few	TRBJ2-1	TRBD2	CASTFEASGGNEQFF	TGTGCCAGCACCTTTGAGGCTAGCGGGGGTAATGAGCAGTTCTTC